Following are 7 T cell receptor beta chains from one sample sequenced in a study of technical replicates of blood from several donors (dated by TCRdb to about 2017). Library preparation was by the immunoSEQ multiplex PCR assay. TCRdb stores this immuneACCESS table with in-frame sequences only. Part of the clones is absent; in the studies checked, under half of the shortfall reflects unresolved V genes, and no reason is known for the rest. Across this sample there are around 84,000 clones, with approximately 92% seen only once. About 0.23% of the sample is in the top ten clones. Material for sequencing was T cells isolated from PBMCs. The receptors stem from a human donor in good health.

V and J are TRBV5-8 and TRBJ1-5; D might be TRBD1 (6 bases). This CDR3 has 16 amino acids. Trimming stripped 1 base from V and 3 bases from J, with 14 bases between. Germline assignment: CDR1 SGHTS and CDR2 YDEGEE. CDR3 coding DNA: TGTGCCAGCAGCTTGAAGGGGGTTGGTGACAATCAGCCCCAGCATTTT. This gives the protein CASSLKGVGDNQPQHF.

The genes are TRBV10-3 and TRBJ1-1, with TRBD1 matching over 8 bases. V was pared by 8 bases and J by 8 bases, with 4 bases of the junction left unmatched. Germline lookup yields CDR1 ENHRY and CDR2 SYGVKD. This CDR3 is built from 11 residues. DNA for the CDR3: TGTGCCATCCGGGGACAGGCGGAAGCTTTCTTT. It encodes CAIRGQAEAFF.

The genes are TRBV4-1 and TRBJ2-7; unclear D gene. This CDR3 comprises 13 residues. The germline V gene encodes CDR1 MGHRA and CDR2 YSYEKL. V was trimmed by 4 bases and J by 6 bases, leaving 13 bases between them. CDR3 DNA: TGCGCCAGCAGCCTAGCCGAAGGAAGCGAGCAGTACTTC. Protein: CASSLAEGSEQYF.

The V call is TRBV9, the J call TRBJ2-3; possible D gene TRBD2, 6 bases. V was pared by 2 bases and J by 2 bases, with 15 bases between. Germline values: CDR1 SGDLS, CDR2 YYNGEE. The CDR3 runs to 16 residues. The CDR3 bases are TGTGCCAGCAGCGTCCACGGGAGTTCCCTCACAGATACGCAGTATTTT. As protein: CASSVHGSSLTDTQYF. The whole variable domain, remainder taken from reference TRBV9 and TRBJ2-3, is DSGVTQTPKHLITATGQRVTLRCSPRSGDLSVYWYQQSLDQGLQFLIQYYNGEERAKGNILERFSAQQFPDLHSELNLSSLELGDSALYFCASSVHGSSLTDTQYFGPGTRLTVL.

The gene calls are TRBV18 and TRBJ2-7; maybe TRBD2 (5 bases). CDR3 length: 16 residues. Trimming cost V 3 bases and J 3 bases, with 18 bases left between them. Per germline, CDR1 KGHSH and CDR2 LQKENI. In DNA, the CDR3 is TGTGCCAGCTCACCGCCAAGGGAAAGGGCGGGCTACGAGCAGTACTTC. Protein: CASSPPRERAGYEQYF.

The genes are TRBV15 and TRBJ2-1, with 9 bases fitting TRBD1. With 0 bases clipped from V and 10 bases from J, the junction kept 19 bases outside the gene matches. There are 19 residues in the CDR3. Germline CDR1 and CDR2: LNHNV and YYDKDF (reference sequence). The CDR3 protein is CATSRDRSRGDRDSGEQFF. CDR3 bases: TGTGCCACCAGCAGAGATCGGTCCCGTGGGGACAGGGACTCCGGGGAGCAGTTCTTC. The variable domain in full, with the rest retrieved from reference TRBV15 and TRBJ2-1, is DAMVIQNPRYQVTQFGKPVTLSCSQTLNHNVMYWYQQKSSQAPKLLFHYYDKDFNNEADTPDNFQSRRPNTSFCFLDIRSPGLGDTAMYLCATSRDRSRGDRDSGEQFFGPGTRLTVL.

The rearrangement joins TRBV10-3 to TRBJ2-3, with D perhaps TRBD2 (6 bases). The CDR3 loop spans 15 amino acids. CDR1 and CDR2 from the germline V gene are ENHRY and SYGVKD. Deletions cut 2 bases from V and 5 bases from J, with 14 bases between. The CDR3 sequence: CAISEDKGRRDTQYF. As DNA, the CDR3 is TGTGCCATCAGTGAGGATAAGGGGAGGAGAGATACGCAGTATTTT.